This T cell receptor beta chain was retrieved from a study of T-cell memory formation after mild COVID-19 (dated by TCRdb to the early 2020s). For the wider study: Most TCR sequence clusters were specific to one of the two donors. In two donors, T-cell clones that expanded and contracted after mild COVID-19 were followed by sequencing TCRalpha and TCRbeta repertoires longitudinally. Two young, previously healthy adult volunteers, one female and one male, were included in the cohort.

This clonotype was counted between two and nine times. No antigen is known for it. Base qualities are not at hand, and no much larger clone is one base apart. Instrument used: Illumina NovaSeq 6000. cDNA libraries for TCRalpha and TCRbeta were prepared by 5'RACE using constant-segment primers, with sample barcodes and unique molecular identifiers added. Trizol reagent was used to extract RNA from every sample. Amplification of the libraries took two PCR steps, and the second step added a second sample barcode plus Illumina TruSeq adapters. Libraries were sequenced on an Illumina NovaSeq with 2 x 150 bp paired-end reads. In the authors' own workflow: The reads were demultiplexed and collapsed into UMI-guided consensus sequences using migec v1.2.7. Using mixcr v2.1.11, UMI consensuses were aligned to TRA and TRB V and J templates and then assembled into clonotypes. A clonotype was counted as expanded or contracted only if both edgeR and NoisET called the change significant, with noise models trained on biological replicates. edgeR calls used a false discovery rate-adjusted p below 0.01 and a log2 fold-change threshold of 1. PCA with hierarchical clustering of max-normalized trajectories of the 1000 most abundant clonotypes was used as exploratory dynamics analysis. Separately sequenced CD4+ and CD8+ repertoires were used to assign the CD4 or CD8 phenotype of responding clones. In-frame beta chains were kept once TCRdb had trimmed the public reads at Q25 with fastp and called clones with MiXCR. Each record represents a unique CDR3 protein, reported with the most common genes and DNA among its rows. TCRdb, not the authors, supplied the V and J calls. The sample table shows more than 300,000 distinct CDR3 sequences, and roughly an eighth are seen once. The ten top clones hold 21% of the sample.

Ficoll-Paque density gradient centrifugation was the method used to isolate PBMCs. Overall study results and their limits: Balanced CD4/CD8 phenotypes were observed for clones contracting from day 15 to 85, whereas a bias towards CD4+ was observed for a second wave of clones expanding from day 15 to 37. Contracting CD4+ clones were found mainly in CM and EM memory subsets, while CD8+ clones were enriched in EMRA. The study included only a couple of mild cases, and larger cohorts that include severe cases with pre-infection samples were judged to be necessary. SARS-CoV-2 specificity of the second-wave clones peaking on day 37 was not confirmed. Some responding clones were found in pre-infection memory, which suggests that pre-existing cross-reactive memory T cells took part in the SARS-CoV-2 response.

From the cysteine through the phenylalanine, the CDR3 covers 13 amino acids. Only the CDR3 DNA is retained, 39 bases long and in frame from the first base. For this chain, trimming is 7 bases at the V end and 8 bases at the J end, and the number of junction bases without a gene match is 7. CDR1 and CDR2 are drawn from the germline V gene (reference sequence): LNHNV, YYDKDF. This receptor was identified in a man in his late teens or twenties who had mild COVID-19 (a few samples of this study predate the infection). The sample titles of this study are shuffled in the database, so cell type and time point are left out; the donor was told from shared clones. Sequencing was carried out using PBMCs or a T cell subset sorted from them (not recorded which). This receptor chain uses TRBV15 and TRBJ2-3; TRBD2 lines up with 9 middle nucleotides. The DNA reads as follows: TGTGCCACCACGGCGGGGGGGCTGGGTACGCAGTATTTT. The resulting protein is CATTAGGLGTQYF.